This T cell receptor (beta chain) stems from a study of neoadjuvant anti-PD-1 for oral cavity cancer (dated by TCRdb to about 2021). Regarding the study in general: Before curative-intent surgical resection, most patients were given three to four biweekly doses of nivolumab at 3 mg/kg. The parent correlative cohort had more than 10 patients and a response rate of roughly 34%. Patients without progression received a fourth nivolumab dose around day 43 and underwent definitive surgical resection on days 50-56. Patients with complete response, partial response or stable disease by RECIST 1.1 were defined as responders, whereas patients with progression were defined as non-responders.

Study-level results and caveats: Within PBMCs, T cell clonality (Gini index) was significantly higher in non-responders than responders after neoadjuvant nivolumab. TCR analyses included only a few patients per response group, and the authors called for larger cohorts for validation. A higher pretreatment blood Treg/Th17 ratio correlated with both higher pretreatment blood TCRbeta clonality and lower post-treatment tumor TCRbeta clonality.

The CDR3 numbers 13 residues from cysteine through phenylalanine. Just the 39-base CDR3 DNA is kept, in frame starting at base 1. The germline V gene encodes CDR1 SQVTM and CDR2 ANQGSEA. Trimming costs V 3 bases and J 1 base, and their ends lie 9 bases apart. PBMC libraries used mostly around 0.5 ug of input genomic DNA for deep sequencing, with six replicates per sample. The immunoSEQ hsTCRbeta kit was used to prepare TCRbeta libraries according to the manufacturer's instructions. An Illumina NovaSeq 6000 S4 flow cell was used to sequence the final libraries, which had first been combined to 3 nM. The original pipeline was this. The immunoSEQ Analyzer handled quality control and preprocessing of the raw data. The analysis was restricted to productive rearrangements, with each unique CDR3 amino acid sequence defining a clonotype. Using the R package tcR, the researchers computed the Gini-Simpson index as their estimate of repertoire clonality. Student's t test was used to compare Gini indices, while Pearson correlation assessed associations with tumor size change. In TCRdb, the immuneACCESS table is reduced to in-frame sequences with V and J assigned. These tables do not hold every clone; where another copy was compared, an unresolved V gene accounts for under half, and the others remain unexplained. V and J calls and clone size are as listed in that table; D and trimming were resolved from the DNA. In all, the sample holds 55,000 to 80,000 clones, and roughly nine tenths of those were seen once. The ten largest clones represent around 2.6% of the sample.

The time point label corresponds to: after neoadjuvant nivolumab, at surgical resection. The patients had newly diagnosed stage II-IVA oral cavity squamous cell carcinoma and had not received any prior systemic or radiation treatment. The cohort was made up of patients with locally advanced, HPV-negative oral cavity squamous cell carcinoma. Peripheral blood mononuclear cells were analyzed directly and were not maintained or expanded in culture. Samples came from a longitudinal correlative study of a single-arm phase II trial of neoadjuvant nivolumab in oral cavity squamous cell carcinoma. Subject-matched pre- and post-treatment PBMCs and tumors from three responders and three non-responders underwent genomic DNA-based TCRbeta sequencing. Peripheral blood mononuclear cells were drawn once before nivolumab treatment and a second time after treatment, when surgery took place. Genomic DNA was isolated from PBMCs using the Maxwell RSC DNA from Cells kit.

To note about this clone: No cognate antigen has been identified for it. Base qualities were left out, and no much larger clone turns up one base away.

The V gene is TRBV29-1 and the J gene is TRBJ1-1; the best D guess is TRBD1, with 5 bases matching. This clonotype was obtained from a person aged 35 to 85 with oral cavity squamous cell carcinoma. Sequenced material: PBMCs, taken after nivolumab (anti-PD-1) treatment. The CDR3 corresponds to CSVDPGWNTEAFF. Here is the DNA: TGCAGCGTTGATCCAGGGTGGAACACTGAAGCTTTCTTT.